Below, 31 T cell receptor beta chains from the same sample are listed, as sequenced in a study of molecular identifiers for immune sequencing clone quantification. TCRdb reprocessed the PCR reads via MiXCR and lists one record per CDR3 protein. The data contain roughly 90,000 distinct CDR3 sequences, around 25% of them singletons. Input material: naive CD8+ T cells from blood, with Jurkat cell RNA spiked in. Regarding subset: FACS-sorted CD8+CD4-CCR7+CD45RA+ naive T cells. The receptors derive from a human donor in good health. Some libraries in this study had Jurkat cell RNA spiked in.

This clonotype showed up many times. The chain is built from TRBV7-9 and TRBJ1-1; D perhaps matches TRBD1 (6 bases). V was clipped by 6 bases and J by 5 bases, with 19 bases between them. This CDR3 has 15 residues. CDR1 SEHNR and CDR2 FQNEAQ come from the germline V gene (reference sequence). The CDR3, as DNA: TGTGCCAGCAGGCCTATATCGGGACAAAGGACTGAAGCTTTCTTT. This sequence encodes CASRPISGQRTEAFF.

In regard to this clonotype: A single base separates this from a much larger clone, so it may be a read error. The V gene is TRBV7-2, the J gene TRBJ1-4; 8 nucleotides align to TRBD1. Per the germline V gene, CDR1 is SGHTA and CDR2 is FQGNSA. This CDR3 spans 12 amino acids. The CDR3 DNA is TGTGCCAGCAGCTCACAGGGGGAAAAACCGTTTTTT. Translation gives CASSSQGEKPFF.

This clonotype has a count of ten or more. The chain couples TRBV4-1 to TRBJ1-1; D might be TRBD1 (5 bases). The germline V gene has CDR1 MGHRA and CDR2 YSYEKL. Trimming pared 0 bases from V and 5 bases from J, leaving 19 bases between. The CDR3 extends over 17 amino acids. CDR3 protein: CASSQDTSREGLTEAFF. For the CDR3, the DNA is TGCGCCAGCAGCCAAGATACCTCGAGGGAGGGGCTGACTGAAGCTTTCTTT.

This clonotype was seen more than once but under ten times. This chain uses TRBV27 with TRBJ1-1, with a tentative D call TRBD1 (5 bases). The germline gives CDR1 MNHEY, CDR2 SMNVEV (reference sequence). The CDR3 is made up of 16 amino acids. Deletions cut 1 base from V and 0 bases from J, with 12 bases between. The CDR3 sequence: CASSLWGGRVNTEAFF. Written as DNA, the CDR3 is TGTGCCAGCAGTTTATGGGGGGGAAGGGTGAACACTGAAGCTTTCTTT.

A remark on this clonotype: Since a much larger clone is just one base distant, this may be a read error. This chain connects TRBV6-2 or TRBV6-3 to TRBJ1-1; 8 nucleotides match TRBD1. Germline V lookup: CDR1 MNHEY, CDR2 SVGEGT. CDR3 size: 14 residues. CDR3 amino acids: CASSSTGVYLEASF. CDR3 DNA: TGTGCCAGCAGTTCGACAGGGGTTTATCTTGAAGCTTCCTTT.

Comments on this clonotype: The junction differs from germline at one of its ends, possibly a read error. The V call is TRBV12-3 or TRBV12-4, the J call TRBJ2-5; 9 positions agree with TRBD1. The CDR3 sequence is 15 residues long. CDR3 in DNA: TGTGCCAGCAGTTCGGAAGACAGGGGGGAAGAGATCCAGTACTTC. Translated, it gives CASSSEDRGEEIQYF.

This clonotype has at least ten counts. The genes are TRBV5-6 and TRBJ2-1, with D uncertain. The CDR3 is 12 residues long. V lost 4 bases to trimming and J lost 6 bases, with 8 bases between them. Germline assignment: CDR1 SGHDT and CDR2 YYEEEE. CDR3 protein: CASSLYPNEQFF. Written as DNA, the CDR3 is TGTGCCAGCAGCCTCTACCCCAATGAGCAGTTCTTC.

The rearrangement joins TRBV4-1 to TRBJ2-2; D tentatively fits TRBD1 or TRBD2 (5 bases each). V was cut by 1 base and J by 5 bases, with 14 bases left in between. Germline values: CDR1 MGHRA, CDR2 YSYEKL. This CDR3 has 16 residues. The CDR3 loop reads CASSQASAEGTGELFF. CDR3 in DNA: TGCGCCAGCAGCCAAGCAAGCGCTGAGGGGACCGGGGAGCTGTTTTTT.

This clonotype occurred many times. The genes are TRBV28 and TRBJ2-3, with D hard to call. This CDR3 has 14 amino acids. Trimming pared 4 bases from V and 0 bases from J, leaving 8 bases between. Looked up from germline, CDR1 is MDHEN and CDR2 is SYDVKM. In nucleotides, the CDR3 is TGTGCCAGCAGTTCCTGGACCAGCACAGATACGCAGTATTTT. Encoded protein: CASSSWTSTDTQYF.

Remarks on this clonotype: This may stem from a read error, because a much larger clone lies one nucleotide away. This chain connects TRBV7-9 to TRBJ1-1; D gene uncertain. CDR1 is SEHNR, CDR2 FQNEAQ, per germline (reference sequence). CDR3 length: 17 amino acids. Between the trimmed V and J ends, which lost 3 bases and 0 bases, there was a span of 17 bases. CDR3 coding DNA: TGTGCCAGCAGCTTTCCCAGGCTGGCAACGTTGAACACTGAAGCTTTCTTT. It translates to CASSFPRLATLNTEAFF. Filled out from reference TRBV7-9 and TRBJ1-1, the complete variable domain reads DTGVSQNPRHKITKRGQNVTFRCDPISEHNRLYWYRQTLGQGPEFLTYFQNEAQLEKSRLLSDRFSAERPKGSFSTLEIQRTEQGDSAMYLCASSFPRLATLNTEAFFGQGTRLTVV.

This clonotype has just a few counts. The V and J genes are TRBV6-2 or TRBV6-3 and TRBJ2-7; 10 nucleotides align to TRBD1. V dropped 5 bases and J dropped 4; count of bases not matched to a gene: 5. Germline V CDR1 and CDR2: MNHEY, SVGEGT. This CDR3 region has 14 residues. The CDR3 bases are TGTGCCAGCAGTCCCGGACAGGGGGTTTACGAGCAGTACTTC. Amino acids: CASSPGQGVYEQYF.

This clonotype was counted a few times. The chain carries TRBV12-3 or TRBV12-4 and TRBJ2-5, with D perhaps matching TRBD1 (5 bases). V dropped 3 bases and J dropped 3 bases, with 8 bases sitting between them. The CDR3 loop spans 13 amino acids. CDR3 sequence (DNA): TGTGCCAGCAGTTTTCCAGGGAAAGAGACCCAGTACTTC. Its translation is CASSFPGKETQYF.

This clonotype was counted many times. The V call is TRBV7-9, the J call TRBJ2-7, with TRBD2 matching 7 bases. The CDR3 consists of 13 residues. Looked up from germline, CDR1 is SEHNR and CDR2 is FQNEAQ (reference sequence). Trimming at V came to 6 bases and at J to 5 bases, leaving 7 bases not matched to a gene. The CDR3 here is CASSLVGGDEQYF. CDR3 bases: TGTGCCAGCAGTCTGGTGGGGGGGGACGAGCAGTACTTC.

This clonotype was recorded at least ten times. The chain is built from TRBV7-8 and TRBJ2-7; weak D call: TRBD2 (6 bases). Germline CDR1 reads SGHVS; CDR2 reads FQNEAQ. This CDR3 has 16 residues. V was pared by 1 base and J by 5 bases, with 18 bases between. The CDR3 sequence is CASSLVVGGPVHEQYF. CDR3 DNA sequence: TGTGCCAGCAGCTTAGTGGTGGGGGGTCCCGTCCACGAGCAGTACTTC.

The V call is TRBV7-2, the J call TRBJ2-2; 9 nucleotides line up with TRBD2. V shed 2 bases, J shed 1 base, and the junction held 8 bases outside the gene matches. CDR3 length: 18 residues. Germline values: CDR1 SGHTA, CDR2 FQGNSA. CDR3 in amino acids: CASSLTMGTSLNTGELFF. CDR3 nucleotide sequence: TGTGCCAGCAGCTTAACCATGGGGACTAGCCTGAACACCGGGGAGCTGTTTTTT.

This clonotype has only a few counts. The V and J genes are TRBV30 and TRBJ2-3; D is uncertain. The V end lost 2 bases, the J end lost 0 bases, and 9 bases lay between the germline ends. Germline loops: CDR1 GTSNPN, CDR2 SVGIG (reference sequence). This CDR3 is 14 amino acids long. This chain's CDR3 is CAWSQGYSTDTQYF. DNA for the CDR3: TGTGCCTGGAGTCAAGGTTATAGCACAGATACGCAGTATTTT.

On this clonotype: One junction end disagrees with the germline gene, perhaps due to a read error. CDR3: CAGSEGWGATGELFF. CDR3 DNA: TGTGCCGGCAGTGAGGGGTGGGGAGCCACCGGGGAGCTGTTTTTT. This chain uses TRBV2 with TRBJ2-2; perhaps D is TRBD1 or TRBD2 (5 bases each). The CDR3 totals 15 residues. Germline V gives CDR1 SNHLY, CDR2 FYNNEI. Supplemented by reference TRBV2 and TRBJ2-2, the full variable domain reads EPEVTQTPSHQVTQMGQEVILRCVPISNHLYFYWYRQILGQKVEFLVSFYNNEISEKSEIFDDQFSVERPDGSNFTLKIRSTKLEDSAMYFCAGSEGWGATGELFFGEGSRLTVL.

The count of this clonotype is one. A much larger clone sits a single nucleotide away, making a read error possible. The chain links TRBV11-2 to TRBJ1-1; D is uncertain. CDR3 length: 13 amino acids. Between the trimmed V and J ends, which lost 3 bases and 4 bases, there was a span of 9 bases. Germline V gene lookup returns CDR1 SGHAT and CDR2 FQNNGV. CDR3 in amino acids: CASSLSPVTEAFF. The CDR3 bases are TGTGCCAGCAGCTTGAGTCCTGTCACTGAAGCTTTCTTT.

This clonotype was detected many times. V is TRBV20-1 and J is TRBJ1-3, with 7 bases identical to TRBD1. Per germline, CDR1 DFQATT and CDR2 SNEGSKA (reference sequence). After removal of 6 bases from V and 0 bases from J, the junction contained 8 bases not matched to a gene. CDR3 length equals 15 residues. For the CDR3, the DNA is TGCAGTGCAGGGGCTGACAGGGCCTCTGGAAACACCATATATTTT. This sequence encodes CSAGADRASGNTIYF.

This clonotype showed up many times. The chain uses TRBV2 and TRBJ1-5; D gene ambiguous. CDR1 and CDR2 from the germline V gene are SNHLY and FYNNEI. V dropped 0 bases and J dropped 0 bases, with 6 bases sitting between them. The CDR3 sequence is 15 residues long. CDR3 nucleotides: TGTGCCAGCAGTGAAGCAGGTTATAGCAATCAGCCCCAGCATTTT. Translated: CASSEAGYSNQPQHF.

This clonotype was seen ten or more times. CDR3 in DNA: TGTGCCAGCAGTGGACCGTACACTGAAGCTTTCTTT. This gives the protein CASSGPYTEAFF. The gene calls are TRBV6-5 and TRBJ1-1; D remains unclear. Germline values: CDR1 MNHEY, CDR2 SVGAGI. Trimming stripped 5 bases from V and 3 bases from J, with 7 bases between. The CDR3 covers 12 residues.

On this clonotype itself: A much larger clone differs by one base, so this may be a read error. The CDR3 nucleotides are TGCGACAGCAGGACTGCGATCACCCCGGAATACGAGCAGTACTTC. It translates to CDSRTAITPEYEQYF. The rearrangement links TRBV5-1 to TRBJ2-7; D is possibly TRBD2 (5 bases). The CDR3 is 15 residues long. Germline CDR1 and CDR2: SGHRS and YFSETQ.

The sample holds a few counts of this clonotype. V and J are TRBV27 and TRBJ2-3, with TRBD1 identical over 9 bases. The CDR3 has 14 residues. The junction had 8 bases not matched to a gene; V was cut back by 8 bases and J by 5 bases. Germline CDR1 reads MNHEY; CDR2 reads SMNVEV (reference sequence). Here the CDR3 DNA reads TGTGCCAGCGCCGTGACAGGGGGTATAGATACGCAGTATTTT. It is translated as CASAVTGGIDTQYF.

There are a few counts of this clonotype. The chain couples TRBV28 to TRBJ1-1, with 9 bases aligning to TRBD1. This CDR3 region has 17 residues. CDR1 is MDHEN and CDR2 is SYDVKM in the germline V gene. V lost 7 bases and J lost 10; bases outside the gene matches: 22. DNA of the CDR3: TGTGCCAGCACCATCCTCCCCGGGGACAGGGCTCTAAATGGAGCTTTCTTT. Translation gives CASTILPGDRALNGAFF.

A remark on this clonotype: This may arise from a read error, as a much more abundant clone is one base away. The chain combines TRBV12-3 or TRBV12-4 with TRBJ1-1, with D perhaps matching TRBD1 (5 bases). The V end lost 5 bases, the J end lost 7 bases, and 14 bases lay between the germline ends. The CDR3 spans 13 residues. For the CDR3, the DNA is TGTGCCAGCAGTCTCGGCCCGGACAATGAAGCTTTCTTT. It is translated as CASSLGPDNEAFF.

This clonotype was seen only a few times. V usage is TRBV5-1 and J usage is TRBJ2-3, with 15 positions matching TRBD2. With V trimmed by 4 bases and J by 5 bases, 8 bases remained unmatched. The CDR3 length is 17 residues. Germline V CDR1 and CDR2: SGHRS, YFSETQ. CDR3 DNA sequence: TGCGCCAGCAGCAACGGACTAGCGGGAGGGCTTGAAGATACGCAGTATTTT. Protein: CASSNGLAGGLEDTQYF.

This clonotype was picked up many times. The chain links TRBV4-3 to TRBJ2-3, with a weak D call TRBD2 (6 bases). Trimming pared 4 bases from V and 1 base from J, leaving 15 bases between. The length of the CDR3 is 16 residues. Looked up from germline, CDR1 is LGHNA and CDR2 is YSLEER. The CDR3 loop reads CASSPFTGGGTDTQYF. The CDR3 region has the DNA TGCGCCAGCAGCCCCTTTACCGGGGGAGGCACAGATACGCAGTATTTT.

This clonotype was counted at least ten times. The chain carries TRBV6-5 and TRBJ1-1; D is unresolved. The CDR3 spans 13 residues. Trimming shortened V by 2 bases and J by 1 base, and 5 bases separated the two germline ends. Germline V CDR1 and CDR2: MNHEY, SVGAGI. The CDR3 loop reads CASSYVQNTEAFF. CDR3 sequence (DNA): TGTGCCAGCAGTTACGTCCAGAACACTGAAGCTTTCTTT.

The gene calls are TRBV19 and TRBJ1-5; no clear D. Trimming removed 3 bases at V and 0 bases at J, with 15 bases between. This CDR3 comprises 17 residues. Germline assignment: CDR1 LNHDA and CDR2 SQIVND (reference sequence). CDR3 residues: CASSIYGSAYSNQPQHF. CDR3 nucleotides: TGTGCCAGTAGTATTTATGGGTCGGCGTATAGCAATCAGCCCCAGCATTTT.

The table lists this clonotype with many counts. The chain recombines TRBV5-4 with TRBJ2-2; tentative D call: TRBD1 (6 bases). V lost 4 bases, J lost 7 bases, and 14 bases lay in between. CDR3 size: 14 residues. From germline, CDR1 is SGHNT and CDR2 YYREEE (reference sequence). The CDR3 nucleotides are TGTGCCAGCAGCACCGACAGGAAAATCGGGGAGCTGTTTTTT. Its translation: CASSTDRKIGELFF.

There are many counts of this clonotype. This chain joins TRBV6-5 and TRBJ2-1; D remains ambiguous. V lost 7 bases and J 9 bases, leaving 22 bases between the germline ends. The germline CDR1 and CDR2 sequences are MNHEY and SVGAGI. The CDR3 length is 15 residues. DNA of the CDR3: TGTGCCAGCACCAACGGGCGAGAATGGGCAGGTGAGCAGTTCTTC. It specifies CASTNGREWAGEQFF.